Below are 28 T cell receptor beta chains sequenced from a single sample in a study of shared clonotypes between healthy human individuals. Clones were read by immunoSEQ multiplex PCR, and TCRdb kept only the in-frame ones, dropping some. The sample lists approximately 350,000 clones, around two thirds occurring once. Sample: memory CD4+ T cells sorted from blood. Sample subset: CD45RA-negative fraction. Receptors were obtained from a man younger than 40 in good health.

The count of this clone is one. V usage is TRBV7-2 and J usage is TRBJ2-1; D ambiguous. This CDR3 comprises 11 residues. The germline gives CDR1 SGHTA, CDR2 FQGNSA. Trimming cost V 6 bases and J 12 bases, with 12 bases left between them. CDR3 amino acids: CASSQADGQFF. CDR3 sequence (DNA): TGTGCCAGCAGTCAGGCGGACGGGCAGTTCTTC.

The rearrangement joins TRBV11-1 to TRBJ1-5, with a weak D call TRBD1 (5 bases). The germline CDR1 and CDR2 sequences are SGHAT and FQDESV (reference sequence). This CDR3 has 13 residues. V gave up 5 bases and J gave up 9 bases, with 14 bases separating them. CDR3 sequence reads: CASSQGEELPQHF. The CDR3 DNA sequence: TGTGCCAGCAGCCAAGGGGAGGAGCTGCCCCAGCATTTT.

This rearrangement joins TRBV5-1 to TRBJ2-7; TRBD2 aligns across 11 bases. V shed 4 bases and J 6 bases; nucleotides not matched to a gene: 6. This CDR3 spans 14 amino acids. From germline, CDR1 is SGHRS and CDR2 YFSETQ. The CDR3: CASSTTSGSVEQYF. The CDR3 DNA follows: TGCGCCAGCAGCACCACTAGCGGGAGCGTCGAGCAGTACTTC. Looking up the rest from reference TRBV5-1 and TRBJ2-7 gives the full variable domain: KAGVTQTPRYLIKTRGQQVTLSCSPISGHRSVSWYQQTPGQGLQFLFEYFSETQRNKGNFPGRFSGRQFSNSRSEMNVSTLELGDSALYLCASSTTSGSVEQYFGPGTRLTVT.

This chain uses TRBV2 with TRBJ1-5; TRBD1 matches at 7 bases. V lost 8 bases, J lost 5 bases, and 18 bases stayed unmatched. CDR1 is SNHLY, CDR2 FYNNEI, per germline. This CDR3 contains 17 residues. The CDR3 nucleotides are TGTGCCAGCGTATTTTCCCCTGGGACAGACGGGGATCAGCCCCAGCATTTT. It specifies CASVFSPGTDGDQPQHF.

The chain recombines TRBV10-3 with TRBJ2-1; D is perhaps TRBD2 (6 bases). Germline V CDR1 and CDR2: ENHRY, SYGVKD. V gave up 2 bases and J gave up 14 bases, with 10 bases separating them. The CDR3 has 11 amino acids. For the CDR3, the DNA is TGTGCCATCAGTGAGGGGGGGAGTGAGTTCTTC. Translating it yields CAISEGGSEFF.

The chain is built from TRBV5-4 and TRBJ2-5, with 12 bases aligning to TRBD2. With V trimmed by 4 bases and J by 4 bases, 5 bases remained unmatched. Per the germline V gene, CDR1 is SGHNT and CDR2 is YYREEE (reference sequence). The CDR3 is made up of 15 amino acids. CDR3 loop: CASSLAGGPGETQYF. In nucleotides, the CDR3 is TGTGCCAGCAGCCTAGCGGGAGGGCCGGGAGAGACCCAGTACTTC.

This clone has only a few counts. The chain joins TRBV27 to TRBJ2-7; the match to TRBD2 covers 7 bases. The ends lost 3 bases at V and 4 bases at J; junction bases unmatched: 12. The CDR3 is made up of 16 amino acids. CDR1 MNHEY and CDR2 SMNVEV come from the germline V gene (reference sequence). The CDR3 protein is CASSLFGRGRQYEQYF. Here the CDR3 DNA reads TGTGCCAGCAGTTTGTTCGGGCGCGGGAGACAATACGAGCAGTACTTC.

In its sample, this clone was seen a few times. The chain recombines TRBV9 with TRBJ2-4; TRBD1 matches at 10 bases. This CDR3 region has 14 residues. With V trimmed by 4 bases and J by 6 bases, 4 bases remained unmatched. Germline CDR1 reads SGDLS; CDR2 reads YYNGEE. The CDR3 protein is CASSPRTGGNIQYF. The CDR3 nucleotides are TGTGCCAGCAGCCCTCGGACAGGGGGAAACATTCAGTACTTC.

A note on this clone: This clone may be a read error of a much larger clone one base away. Other DNA sequences of this sample code for an identical CDR3. The chain has TRBV29-1 and TRBJ2-2, with D perhaps TRBD2 (5 bases). Trimming shortened V by 4 bases and J by 8 bases, and 11 bases separated the two germline ends. Germline lookup yields CDR1 SQVTM and CDR2 ANQGSEA. The CDR3 covers 12 residues. The CDR3: CSVGGSGGELFF. Here the CDR3 DNA reads TGCAGCGTTGGTGGGTCGGGGGGGGAGCTGTTTTTT.

On this clone itself: Sequence at one end of the junction differs from germline and may be a read error. The chain joins TRBV7-7 to TRBJ2-1; 7 bases match TRBD1. The CDR3 totals 14 residues. Germline lookup yields CDR1 SSHAT and CDR2 FNYEAQ (reference sequence). The CDR3 here is CASSLLTGSNEQFF. CDR3 nucleotide sequence: TGTGCTAGCAGCTTACTGACAGGGAGCAATGAGCAGTTCTTC.

Ten or more counts support this clone. The rearrangement links TRBV5-1 to TRBJ2-7; 8 nucleotides align to TRBD2. Germline values: CDR1 SGHRS, CDR2 YFSETQ. J lost 6 bases, V lost 4 bases, and 6 bases had no gene match. The CDR3 length is 13 residues. The CDR3 DNA is TGCGCCAGCAGCGCCGGGACTAGGGGCGAGCAGTACTTC. It translates to CASSAGTRGEQYF.

The genes are TRBV25-1 and TRBJ2-7, with TRBD2 identical over 7 bases. V was clipped by 7 bases and J by 2 bases; unmatched bases: 5. This CDR3 comprises 13 residues. CDR1 is MGHDK and CDR2 is SYGVNS in the germline V gene. CDR3 DNA sequence: TGTGCCAGCACCTCTAGCGGAGCCTACGAGCAGTACTTC. Translating it yields CASTSSGAYEQYF.

The J gene is TRBJ1-5, the V gene TRBV28, with a weak D call TRBD1 (6 bases). Per germline, CDR1 MDHEN and CDR2 SYDVKM. Deletions cut 5 bases from V and 4 bases from J, with 18 bases between. The CDR3 runs to 16 residues. The CDR3 DNA reads as TGTGCCAGCAGTAATCAGGGGATCCCCACAAATCAGCCCCAGCATTTT. It codes for CASSNQGIPTNQPQHF.

The V and J genes are TRBV7-3 and TRBJ2-7; D uncertain. CDR3 size: 14 residues. V lost 5 bases and J lost 5, with 16 bases in between. Germline CDR1 reads SGHTA; CDR2 reads FQGTGA. The CDR3 bases are TGTGCCAGCAGCCCGGGTTTGGGTTTGCACGAGCAGTACTTC. It translates to CASSPGLGLHEQYF.

This chain connects TRBV6-6 to TRBJ2-2, with 11 positions matching TRBD2. J lost 5 bases, V lost 8 bases, and 10 bases had no gene match. The CDR3 loop spans 16 amino acids. The germline V gene has CDR1 MNHNY and CDR2 SVGAGI (reference sequence). The CDR3 loop is CASGHVAGGGTGELFF. In nucleotides, the CDR3 is TGTGCCAGCGGACACGTAGCGGGAGGGGGAACCGGGGAGCTGTTTTTT.

The chain links TRBV11-1 to TRBJ1-2, with D unresolved. Trimming stripped 2 bases from V and 3 bases from J, with 10 bases between. The CDR3 loop spans 14 amino acids. Germline V CDR1 and CDR2: SGHAT, FQDESV (reference sequence). CDR3: CASSLLSTDYGYTF. Written as DNA, the CDR3 is TGTGCCAGCAGCTTACTGTCCACAGACTATGGCTACACCTTC.

This clone has ten or more counts. As DNA, the CDR3 is TGTGCCATCAGTGAGTCGACGGGACAGAACACCGGGGAGCTGTTTTTT. It specifies CAISESTGQNTGELFF. This sequence joins TRBV10-3 and TRBJ2-2; TRBD1 might be the D (6 bases). The V gene lost 0 bases and the J gene lost 1 base, with 9 bases spanning the gap. Per the germline V gene, CDR1 is ENHRY and CDR2 is SYGVKD. This CDR3 contains 16 residues.

The rearrangement links TRBV4-3 to TRBJ2-1; 7 bases fit TRBD1. Germline V lookup: CDR1 LGHNA, CDR2 YSLEER. V gave up 3 bases and J gave up 6 bases; unmatched junction bases: 14. The CDR3 sequence is 17 residues long. CDR3 in amino acids: CASSQVYRGFPSNEQFF. CDR3 bases: TGCGCCAGCAGCCAGGTCTACAGGGGCTTTCCTTCCAATGAGCAGTTCTTC.

The chain recombines TRBV6-6 with TRBJ2-7, with 13 bases lining up with TRBD2. Germline CDR1 is MNHNY and CDR2 is SVGAGI (reference sequence). With 5 bases clipped from V and 5 bases from J, the junction kept 9 bases outside the gene matches. There are 16 residues in the CDR3. CDR3 nucleotide sequence: TGTGCCAGCAGTCCTCGGACTAGCGGGAGTGTCGACGAGCAGTACTTC. Translated: CASSPRTSGSVDEQYF.

The table lists this clone with a count of one. The V gene is TRBV29-1, the J gene TRBJ1-4; possibly TRBD1 for D (5 bases). Per the germline V gene, CDR1 is SQVTM and CDR2 is ANQGSEA. Between the trimmed V and J ends, which lost 5 bases and 3 bases, there was a span of 10 bases. The CDR3 spans 13 residues. CDR3 sequence reads: CSVRETANEKLFF. The CDR3 DNA reads TGCAGCGTTCGTGAGACAGCTAATGAAAAACTGTTTTTT.

The V and J genes are TRBV6-1 and TRBJ1-5; D is unresolved. Germline CDR1 and CDR2: MNHNS and SASEGT. V gave up 4 bases and J gave up 9 bases, with 13 bases separating them. The CDR3 runs to 13 residues. Here the CDR3 reads CASSAEGSRPQHF. CDR3 bases: TGTGCCAGCAGTGCGGAGGGCTCGAGGCCCCAGCATTTT.

This chain uses TRBV5-4 with TRBJ2-3; weak D call: TRBD1 (5 bases). Germline V gives CDR1 SGHNT, CDR2 YYREEE (reference sequence). The CDR3 sequence is 15 residues long. Trimming pared 0 bases from V and 2 bases from J, leaving 10 bases between. The CDR3: CASSLEARDTDTQYF. The CDR3 DNA sequence: TGTGCCAGCAGCTTGGAGGCCAGGGACACAGATACGCAGTATTTT.

J is TRBJ2-3 and V is TRBV2; 14 bases match TRBD2. CDR3 size: 18 residues. J lost 0 bases, V lost 4 bases, and 6 bases had no gene match. CDR1 SNHLY and CDR2 FYNNEI come from the germline V gene. The CDR3 loop reads CASSAGTSGSTSTDTQYF. The CDR3 nucleotides read TGTGCCAGCAGTGCTGGGACTAGCGGGAGTACTAGCACAGATACGCAGTATTTT.

The chain is built from TRBV19 and TRBJ2-1, with a possible D match to TRBD1 (6 bases). This CDR3 spans 12 amino acids. Looked up from germline, CDR1 is LNHDA and CDR2 is SQIVND (reference sequence). V lost 3 bases, J lost 10 bases, and 10 bases lay in between. CDR3 nucleotide sequence: TGTGCCAGTAGTATCGTCAGGGGAGAGCAGTTCTTC. Translating gives CASSIVRGEQFF.

The chain is built from TRBV4-3 and TRBJ2-2; D might be TRBD2 (6 bases). Germline V gene data show CDR1 as LGHNA and CDR2 as YSLEER. V gave up 3 bases and J gave up 1 base, with 6 bases separating them. The CDR3 consists of 14 residues. This CDR3 reads CASSQGLNTGELFF. The CDR3 bases are TGCGCCAGCAGCCAGGGACTGAACACCGGGGAGCTGTTTTTT.

The chain links TRBV29-1 to TRBJ2-5; D is unclear. The CDR3 has 12 amino acids. From germline, CDR1 is SQVTM and CDR2 ANQGSEA. V was pared by 7 bases and J by 5 bases, with 14 bases between. Here the CDR3 reads CSAGFGYETQYF. The CDR3 DNA follows: TGCAGCGCCGGGTTCGGTTACGAGACCCAGTACTTC.

This chain uses TRBV7-8 with TRBJ1-5, with D possibly being TRBD1 (5 bases). This CDR3 is built from 15 residues. Between the trimmed V and J ends, which lost 5 bases and 0 bases, there was a span of 11 bases. CDR1 SGHVS and CDR2 FQNEAQ come from the germline V gene. As DNA, the CDR3 is TGTGCCAGCAGCCCCCGAGGGACTAGCAATCAGCCCCAGCATTTT. Protein: CASSPRGTSNQPQHF.

The chain has TRBV4-1 and TRBJ2-6; D gene ambiguous. V shed 4 bases and J shed 5 bases, with 12 bases lying between them. The germline V gene encodes CDR1 MGHRA and CDR2 YSYEKL. The CDR3 has 15 amino acids. For the CDR3, the DNA is TGCGCCAGCAGCCGCTTTTCTTCATGGGCCAACGTCCTGACTTTC. This gives the protein CASSRFSSWANVLTF.